One sample yielded the 3 T cell receptor beta chains listed below, sequenced in a study of blood T cell repertoires in COVID-19. Sequencing used immunoSEQ multiplex PCR; TCRdb keeps in-frame clones, though not all of them. The sample lists about 180,000 clones, approximately 85% occurring once. Sequencing used PBMCs or T cells enriched from blood (not recorded which). These receptors all come from a man aged 35 to 55 who had recovered from COVID-19.

The gene calls are TRBV5-6 and TRBJ2-7; D not certain. The CDR3 is made up of 12 amino acids. V lost 5 bases, J lost 7 bases, and 13 bases lay in between. CDR1 and CDR2 (germline): SGHDT, YYEEEE. CDR3 bases: TGTGCCAGCAGTCAAGGTTCCGGGGAGCAGTACTTC. Protein product: CASSQGSGEQYF.

The V gene is TRBV7-8, the J gene TRBJ1-4; D is unresolved. Germline CDR1 reads SGHVS; CDR2 reads FQNEAQ. This CDR3 is 13 amino acids long. V was pared by 7 bases and J by 6 bases, with 12 bases between. DNA of the CDR3: TGTGCCAGCACGCCGGGGTGGGATGAAAAACTGTTTTTT. It is translated as CASTPGWDEKLFF.

This chain connects TRBV5-4 to TRBJ2-5; 11 bases fit TRBD2. The trim removed 4 bases at V and 5 bases at J, leaving 7 bases unmatched. The CDR3 is made up of 15 amino acids. CDR1 and CDR2 from the germline V gene are SGHNT and YYREEE (reference sequence). The CDR3 protein is CASSQNSGRGETQYF. CDR3 nucleotide sequence: TGTGCCAGCAGCCAAAATAGCGGGAGGGGGGAGACCCAGTACTTC.